This TCR beta chain was profiled in a study of T cell repertoires in cytomegalovirus infection. The overall study: It can be stated that public TCR beta signatures indicated CMV infection as well as a matching HLA type. General observations from the study: It was HLA-C-restricted CMV-specific TCR beta clonotypes that dominated the response ex vivo. Summed public TCR beta family frequency identified CMV carriers bearing the relevant HLA.

This CDR3 spans 15 amino acids. V was pared by 2 bases and J by 2 bases, with 11 bases between. CDR1 is SGHTA and CDR2 is FQGNSA in the germline V gene. This clonotype showed up many times. The antigen is unknown. Via MiXCR, TCRdb re-called the reads, giving one row per CDR3 protein. The sample shows roughly 250,000 distinct CDR3 sequences, 12% of them seen only once. This sequence was found in a human donor in good health (CMV status not recorded). Some clones in this sample may be carry-over from other donors' samples. Source material: PBMCs. This chain joins TRBV7-2 and TRBJ2-3; no definite D call. The CDR3 sequence: CASSLSRLLTDTQYF. The CDR3 DNA is TGTGCCAGCAGCTTATCCAGATTACTCACAGATACGCAGTATTTT.